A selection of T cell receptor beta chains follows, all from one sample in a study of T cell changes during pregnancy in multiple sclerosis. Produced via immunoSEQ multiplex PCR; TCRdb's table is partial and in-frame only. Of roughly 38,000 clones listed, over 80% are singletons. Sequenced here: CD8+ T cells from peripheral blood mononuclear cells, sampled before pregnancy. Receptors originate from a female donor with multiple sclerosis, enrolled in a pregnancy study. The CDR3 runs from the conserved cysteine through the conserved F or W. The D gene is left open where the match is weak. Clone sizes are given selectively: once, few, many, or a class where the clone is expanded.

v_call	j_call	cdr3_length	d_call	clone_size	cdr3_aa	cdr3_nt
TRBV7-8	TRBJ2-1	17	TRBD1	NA	CASSFGTGPPLNNEQFF	TGTGCCAGCAGCTTCGGGACAGGACCCCCTCTCAACAATGAGCAGTTCTTC
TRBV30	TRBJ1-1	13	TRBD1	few	CAWSATGATEAFF	TGTGCCTGGAGTGCGACAGGGGCCACTGAAGCTTTCTTT
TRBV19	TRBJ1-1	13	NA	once	CASSYGLNTEAFF	TGTGCCAGTTCTTATGGCCTGAACACTGAAGCTTTCTTT
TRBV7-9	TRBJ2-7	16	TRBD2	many	CASSSFTGTSAYEQYF	TGTGCCAGCAGCTCTTTTACCGGGACTAGCGCCTACGAGCAGTACTTC
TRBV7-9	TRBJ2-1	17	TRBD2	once	CASRPTLAGISYNEQFF	TGTGCCAGCAGACCAACTCTAGCGGGGATTTCCTACAATGAGCAGTTCTTC
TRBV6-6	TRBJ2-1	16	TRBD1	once	CASSSPRTGGLNEQFF	TGTGCCAGCAGTTCGCCCAGGACAGGGGGTTTGAATGAGCAGTTCTTC
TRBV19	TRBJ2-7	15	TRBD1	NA	CASSIIPGQGNEQYF	TGTGCCAGTAGTATAATCCCGGGACAGGGTAACGAGCAGTACTTC
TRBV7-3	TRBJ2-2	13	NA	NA	CASSLDNTGELFF	TGTGCCAGCAGCCTAGACAACACCGGGGAGCTGTTTTTT
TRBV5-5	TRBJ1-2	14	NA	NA	CASSLEWAGYGYTF	TGTGCCAGCAGCTTGGAGTGGGCTGGCTATGGCTACACCTTC
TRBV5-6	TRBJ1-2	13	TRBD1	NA	CASSPGQGYGYTF	TGTGCCAGCAGCCCCGGACAGGGCTATGGCTACACCTTC
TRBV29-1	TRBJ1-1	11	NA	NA	CSVDMGQGAFF	TGCAGCGTTGATATGGGGCAGGGGGCTTTCTTT
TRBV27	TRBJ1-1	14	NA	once	CASSSGQLNTEAFF	TGTGCCAGCAGTTCCGGACAGTTGAACACTGAAGCTTTCTTT
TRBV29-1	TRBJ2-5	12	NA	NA	CSIFTGSATQYF	TGCAGCATCTTTACAGGGTCGGCGACCCAGTACTTC
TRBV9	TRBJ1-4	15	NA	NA	CASSEDGATNEKLFF	TGTGCCAGCAGCGAGGACGGGGCAACTAATGAAAAACTGTTTTTT
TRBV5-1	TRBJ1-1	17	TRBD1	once	CASSPTSPDRGPTEAFF	TGCGCCAGCAGCCCAACCTCGCCGGACAGGGGGCCCACTGAAGCTTTCTTT
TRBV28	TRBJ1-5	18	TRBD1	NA	CASSFSGQGASSNQPQHF	TGTGCCAGCAGTTTTTCCGGCCAGGGGGCTTCGAGCAATCAGCCCCAGCATTTT
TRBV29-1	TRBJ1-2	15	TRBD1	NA	CSVDNRDRTNYGYTF	TGCAGCGTTGACAACCGGGACAGGACAAACTATGGCTACACCTTC
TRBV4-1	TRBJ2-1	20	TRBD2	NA	CASSQNLNLLAGEGYNEQFF	TGCGCCAGCAGCCAAAATCTTAACCTTCTAGCGGGAGAGGGCTACAATGAGCAGTTCTTC
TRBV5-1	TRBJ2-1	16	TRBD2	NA	CASSLYGTTSNNEQFF	TGCGCCAGCAGCTTGTACGGGACTACCTCGAACAATGAGCAGTTCTTC
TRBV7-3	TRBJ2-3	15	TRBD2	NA	CASSLAGGPSDTQYF	TGTGCCAGCAGCTTAGCGGGAGGGCCCTCAGATACGCAGTATTTT
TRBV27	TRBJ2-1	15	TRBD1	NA	CASSLTGSGYNEQFF	TGTGCCAGCAGTTTGACAGGGAGTGGCTACAATGAGCAGTTCTTC
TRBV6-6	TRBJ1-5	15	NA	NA	CASSPSRGGSQPQHF	TGTGCCAGCAGTCCCTCCCGTGGAGGGTCTCAGCCCCAGCATTTT
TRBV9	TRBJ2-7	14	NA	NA	CASSVARGGKEQYF	TGTGCCAGCAGCGTAGCACGGGGTGGTAAGGAGCAGTACTTC
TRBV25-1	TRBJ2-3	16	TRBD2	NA	CASSLPTSGGTDTQYF	TGTGCCAGCAGCCTACCGACTAGCGGGGGCACAGATACGCAGTATTTT
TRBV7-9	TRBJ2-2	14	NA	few	CASSSGQNTGELFF	TGTGCCAGCAGCTCCGGACAGAACACCGGGGAGCTGTTTTTT
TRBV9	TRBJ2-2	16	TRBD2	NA	CASSGTSGGSTGELFF	TGTGCCAGCAGCGGGACTAGCGGGGGGTCCACCGGGGAGCTGTTTTTT
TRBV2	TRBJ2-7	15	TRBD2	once	CVSSEGLAGVYEQYF	TGTGTCAGCAGTGAAGGTCTAGCGGGTGTATACGAGCAGTACTTC
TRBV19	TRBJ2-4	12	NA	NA	CASSIGGTIQYF	TGTGCCAGTAGTATAGGAGGTACCATTCAGTACTTC
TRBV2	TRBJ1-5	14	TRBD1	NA	CASSARTGEQPQHF	TGTGCCAGCAGTGCCCGGACAGGGGAGCAGCCCCAGCATTTT
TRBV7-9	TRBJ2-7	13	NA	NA	CASSLGGDYEQYF	TGTGCCAGCAGCTTAGGCGGGGACTACGAGCAGTACTTC
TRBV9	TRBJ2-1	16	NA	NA	CASSGDGTSSYNEQFF	TGTGCCAGCAGCGGGGATGGGACAAGCTCCTACAATGAGCAGTTCTTC
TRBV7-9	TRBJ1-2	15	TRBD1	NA	CASSLAAGTEDGYTF	TGTGCCAGCAGCTTAGCGGCCGGGACAGAGGATGGCTACACCTTC
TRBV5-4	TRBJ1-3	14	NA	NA	CASSRDGLWNTIYF	TGTGCCAGCAGCAGAGATGGGCTTTGGAACACCATATATTTT
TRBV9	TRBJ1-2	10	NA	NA	CASSGKGYTF	TGTGCCAGCAGCGGTAAAGGCTACACCTTC
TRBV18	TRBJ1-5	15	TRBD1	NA	CASSPDRGSNQPQHF	TGTGCCAGCTCACCTGACAGGGGTAGCAATCAGCCCCAGCATTTT
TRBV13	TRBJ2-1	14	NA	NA	CASSLGSSYNEQFF	TGTGCCAGCAGCTTAGGCTCTTCCTACAATGAGCAGTTCTTC
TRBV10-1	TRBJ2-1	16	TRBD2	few	CASSETTGTIYNEQFF	TGCGCCAGCAGTGAGACCACCGGGACTATCTACAATGAGCAGTTCTTC
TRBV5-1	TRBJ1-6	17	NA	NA	CASSLDTGSSYNSPLHF	TGCGCCAGCAGCTTGGATACGGGGAGCTCCTATAATTCACCCCTCCACTTT
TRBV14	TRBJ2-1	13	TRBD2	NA	CASKSLAGNEQFF	TGTGCCAGCAAAAGTCTAGCGGGCAATGAGCAGTTCTTC
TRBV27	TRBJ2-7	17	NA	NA	CASSPPRGAVSSYEQYF	TGTGCCAGCAGTCCGCCACGGGGAGCGGTTAGCTCCTACGAGCAGTACTTC
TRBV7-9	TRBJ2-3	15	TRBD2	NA	CASSSRTGGTDTQYF	TGTGCCAGCAGCTCGCGTACGGGAGGGACAGATACGCAGTATTTT
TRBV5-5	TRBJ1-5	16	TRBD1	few	CASSSGTDTSNQPQHF	TGTGCCAGCAGCAGTGGGACAGATACTAGCAATCAGCCCCAGCATTTT
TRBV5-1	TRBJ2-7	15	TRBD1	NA	CASSLEGQPSYEQYF	TGCGCCAGCAGCTTGGAGGGACAGCCCTCCTACGAGCAGTACTTC
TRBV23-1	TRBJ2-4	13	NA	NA	CAPRREAKNIQYF	TGCGCCCCTAGGCGGGAAGCCAAAAACATTCAGTACTTC